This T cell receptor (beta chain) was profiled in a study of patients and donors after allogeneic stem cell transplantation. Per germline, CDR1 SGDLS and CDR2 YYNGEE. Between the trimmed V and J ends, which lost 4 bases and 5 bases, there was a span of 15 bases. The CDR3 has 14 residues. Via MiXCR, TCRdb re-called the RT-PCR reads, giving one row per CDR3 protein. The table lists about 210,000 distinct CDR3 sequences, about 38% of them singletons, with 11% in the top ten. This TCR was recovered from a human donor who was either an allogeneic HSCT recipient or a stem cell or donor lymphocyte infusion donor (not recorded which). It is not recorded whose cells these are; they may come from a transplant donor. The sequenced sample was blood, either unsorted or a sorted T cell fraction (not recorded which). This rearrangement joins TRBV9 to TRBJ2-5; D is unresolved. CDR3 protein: CASSNMGNRETQYF. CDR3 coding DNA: TGTGCCAGCAGCAATATGGGGAATCGGGAGACCCAGTACTTC.